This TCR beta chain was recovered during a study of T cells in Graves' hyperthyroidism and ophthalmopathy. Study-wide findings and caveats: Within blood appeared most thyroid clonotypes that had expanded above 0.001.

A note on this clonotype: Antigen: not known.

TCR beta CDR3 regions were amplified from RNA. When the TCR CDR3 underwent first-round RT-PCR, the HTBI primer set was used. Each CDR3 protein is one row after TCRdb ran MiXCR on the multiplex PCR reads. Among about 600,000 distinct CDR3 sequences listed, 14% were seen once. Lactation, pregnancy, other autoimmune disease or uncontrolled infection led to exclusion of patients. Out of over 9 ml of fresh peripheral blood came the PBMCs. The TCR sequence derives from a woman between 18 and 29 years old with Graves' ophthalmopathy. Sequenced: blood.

The CDR3 bases are TGTGCCAGCAGCTTGAGGACTAGCGGGAGTGGGGAGACCCAGTACTTC. This encodes CASSLRTSGSGETQYF. This chain connects TRBV11-3 to TRBJ2-5; 13 bases agree with TRBD2. Germline V gene data show CDR1 as SGHNT and CDR2 as YENEEA. The length of the CDR3 is 16 residues. V lost 3 bases, J lost 5 bases, and 6 bases stayed unmatched.